The rows below give T cell receptor beta chains drawn from one sample of a study of blood T cell repertoires in COVID-19. Sequenced by immunoSEQ multiplex PCR; TCRdb stores in-frame clones only, minus some. The sample records more than 300,000 clones, about 87% being singletons. Sequencing used peripheral blood. The receptor set was obtained from a woman younger than 45 with COVID-19, enrolled during active disease. The CDR3 runs from the conserved cysteine through the conserved F or W. The order of the fields is CDR3 DNA, CDR3 protein, V gene, clone size, D gene, CDR3 length, J gene. The D gene is left open where the match is weak. Only part of the rows carry a size: once, few, many, or a class if the clone is expanded.

cdr3_nt: TGTGCCAGCAGGCTAGGGGCAGGGTCCAATCAGCCCCAGCATTTT
cdr3_aa: CASRLGAGSNQPQHF
v_call: TRBV28
clone_size: .
d_call: .
cdr3_length: 15
j_call: TRBJ1-5

cdr3_nt: TGTGCCAGCAGCCGCCTATCTATCTCCGCCTACGAGCAGTACTTC
cdr3_aa: CASSRLSISAYEQYF
v_call: TRBV28
clone_size: .
d_call: .
cdr3_length: 15
j_call: TRBJ2-7

cdr3_nt: TGTGCCAGCAGGCAGGGAAATCGCTATGGCTACACCTTC
cdr3_aa: CASRQGNRYGYTF
v_call: TRBV28
clone_size: .
d_call: .
cdr3_length: 13
j_call: TRBJ1-2

cdr3_nt: TGTGCCTGGAGGGCGGGAGTCTACGAGCAGTACTTC
cdr3_aa: CAWRAGVYEQYF
v_call: TRBV30
clone_size: .
d_call: TRBD2
cdr3_length: 12
j_call: TRBJ2-7

cdr3_nt: TGTGCCAGCAGTCCTTCAGCGGGACTTTACAATGAGCAGTTCTTC
cdr3_aa: CASSPSAGLYNEQFF
v_call: TRBV27
clone_size: .
d_call: TRBD2
cdr3_length: 15
j_call: TRBJ2-1

cdr3_nt: TGTGCCAGCAGTTACGGGACAGTCTACGAGCAGTACTTC
cdr3_aa: CASSYGTVYEQYF
v_call: TRBV6-5
clone_size: .
d_call: TRBD1
cdr3_length: 13
j_call: TRBJ2-7

cdr3_nt: TGTGCCAGCAGCCAAGATACCCCTAGCGGGGGCCAAGAGACCCAGTACTTC
cdr3_aa: CASSQDTPSGGQETQYF
v_call: TRBV3-1/TRBV3-2
clone_size: .
d_call: TRBD2
cdr3_length: 17
j_call: TRBJ2-5

cdr3_nt: TGTGCCAGCAGTTTCAGGGCTACGAGGGAGCAGTACTTC
cdr3_aa: CASSFRATREQYF
v_call: TRBV28
clone_size: .
d_call: .
cdr3_length: 13
j_call: TRBJ2-7

cdr3_nt: TGTGCCAGCTCACCGTCCGGTAATGAGCAGTTCTTC
cdr3_aa: CASSPSGNEQFF
v_call: TRBV18
clone_size: .
d_call: .
cdr3_length: 12
j_call: TRBJ2-1

cdr3_nt: TGTGCCAGCAGCTTGGGGGACAACTACGAGCAGTACTTC
cdr3_aa: CASSLGDNYEQYF
v_call: TRBV7-9
clone_size: .
d_call: .
cdr3_length: 13
j_call: TRBJ2-7

cdr3_nt: TGCGCCAGCAGCCCGGAAGGGACTAGCGGGAGTGATGAGCAGTTCTTC
cdr3_aa: CASSPEGTSGSDEQFF
v_call: TRBV5-1
clone_size: once
d_call: TRBD2
cdr3_length: 16
j_call: TRBJ2-1

cdr3_nt: TGTGCCAGTAGTATCACAGGGGCGAGCTCCTACGAGCAGTACTTC
cdr3_aa: CASSITGASSYEQYF
v_call: TRBV19
clone_size: .
d_call: TRBD1
cdr3_length: 15
j_call: TRBJ2-7

cdr3_nt: TGTGCCAGCAGCCAGTACCTGGCTAGCGGGGGATCGATAGATACGCAGTATTTT
cdr3_aa: CASSQYLASGGSIDTQYF
v_call: TRBV14
clone_size: .
d_call: TRBD2
cdr3_length: 18
j_call: TRBJ2-3

cdr3_nt: TGTGCCAGCAGCTACCGGACAGGAGTGAACACTGAAGCTTTCTTT
cdr3_aa: CASSYRTGVNTEAFF
v_call: TRBV5-6
clone_size: .
d_call: TRBD1
cdr3_length: 15
j_call: TRBJ1-1

cdr3_nt: TGTGCCAGCAGTGAACCCGGACTGAGCTCCTACAATGAGCAGTTCTTC
cdr3_aa: CASSEPGLSSYNEQFF
v_call: TRBV6-1
clone_size: .
d_call: .
cdr3_length: 16
j_call: TRBJ2-1

cdr3_nt: TGCGCCAGCAGCTTCCTACAGCGGGATTACGAGCAGTACTTC
cdr3_aa: CASSFLQRDYEQYF
v_call: TRBV5-1
clone_size: .
d_call: TRBD2
cdr3_length: 14
j_call: TRBJ2-7

cdr3_nt: TGTGCCAGCAGCGTCGGGGGGCAGGCTAACAATTCACCCCTCCACTTT
cdr3_aa: CASSVGGQANNSPLHF
v_call: TRBV9
clone_size: .
d_call: .
cdr3_length: 16
j_call: TRBJ1-6

cdr3_nt: TGTGCCACCGGGACAGGTAACACAGATACGCAGTATTTT
cdr3_aa: CATGTGNTDTQYF
v_call: TRBV24-1
clone_size: .
d_call: TRBD1
cdr3_length: 13
j_call: TRBJ2-3

cdr3_nt: TGTGCCACCAGCAGAGACGGACAGGGGGCGTCGGACAATGAGCAGTTCTTC
cdr3_aa: CATSRDGQGASDNEQFF
v_call: TRBV15
clone_size: .
d_call: TRBD1
cdr3_length: 17
j_call: TRBJ2-1

cdr3_nt: TGTGCCAGCGGGACGGGGGGAGAGACCCAGTACTTC
cdr3_aa: CASGTGGETQYF
v_call: TRBV28
clone_size: .
d_call: TRBD2
cdr3_length: 12
j_call: TRBJ2-5

cdr3_nt: TGTGCCTCGGGACACCCGACCGACAATGAGCAGTTCTTC
cdr3_aa: CASGHPTDNEQFF
v_call: TRBV6-5
clone_size: once
d_call: .
cdr3_length: 13
j_call: TRBJ2-1

cdr3_nt: TGTGCCAGCAGCCAAGGCAGCGGGACCCAGGGGGAAAAACTGTTTTTT
cdr3_aa: CASSQGSGTQGEKLFF
v_call: TRBV3-1/TRBV3-2
clone_size: .
d_call: .
cdr3_length: 16
j_call: TRBJ1-4

cdr3_nt: TGTGCCTGGAGTGTTGACAGGGGCAACTATGGCTACACCTTC
cdr3_aa: CAWSVDRGNYGYTF
v_call: TRBV30
clone_size: .
d_call: TRBD1
cdr3_length: 14
j_call: TRBJ1-2

cdr3_nt: TGTGCCAGCAGCGTAGCAGGGGGAGGATATATGCAGTATTTT
cdr3_aa: CASSVAGGGYMQYF
v_call: TRBV9
clone_size: .
d_call: .
cdr3_length: 14
j_call: TRBJ2-3

cdr3_nt: TGTGCCAGCGTCCCCGGAAGCGGGAGGTCGAACACCGGGGAGCTGTTTTTT
cdr3_aa: CASVPGSGRSNTGELFF
v_call: TRBV7-9
clone_size: few
d_call: TRBD2
cdr3_length: 17
j_call: TRBJ2-2

cdr3_nt: TGTGCCAGCAACCCAGGGGGCAATCGGGCCGGGGAGCTGTTTTTT
cdr3_aa: CASNPGGNRAGELFF
v_call: TRBV6-2/TRBV6-3
clone_size: .
d_call: TRBD1
cdr3_length: 15
j_call: TRBJ2-2

cdr3_nt: TGCGCCAGCGCTCCACGGCAGGTCCCCCAGTACTTC
cdr3_aa: CASAPRQVPQYF
v_call: TRBV10-1
clone_size: many
d_call: .
cdr3_length: 12
j_call: TRBJ2-7

cdr3_nt: TGTGCCAGCAGTGAGGATAGGACAGGGGGCCCCTACGAGCAGTACTTC
cdr3_aa: CASSEDRTGGPYEQYF
v_call: TRBV6-1
clone_size: .
d_call: TRBD1
cdr3_length: 16
j_call: TRBJ2-7

cdr3_nt: TGTGCCAGCTCACAGGGACAGCGCCAAGAGACCCAGTACTTC
cdr3_aa: CASSQGQRQETQYF
v_call: TRBV18
clone_size: .
d_call: TRBD1
cdr3_length: 14
j_call: TRBJ2-5

cdr3_nt: TGCGCCAGCAGCCAAGACAGCGGGAGTACCCCCAATGAGCAGTTCTTC
cdr3_aa: CASSQDSGSTPNEQFF
v_call: TRBV4-1
clone_size: .
d_call: TRBD2
cdr3_length: 16
j_call: TRBJ2-1

cdr3_nt: TGTGCCAGCAGGCTAGCGGGAGTTTCGGATGAGCAGTTCTTC
cdr3_aa: CASRLAGVSDEQFF
v_call: TRBV2
clone_size: .
d_call: TRBD2
cdr3_length: 14
j_call: TRBJ2-1

cdr3_nt: TGTGCCAGCAGTTACTCCCAGGGGGCATCCTACGAGCAGTACTTC
cdr3_aa: CASSYSQGASYEQYF
v_call: TRBV6-5
clone_size: .
d_call: TRBD1
cdr3_length: 15
j_call: TRBJ2-7

cdr3_nt: TGTGCCAGCAGTGTGTGGGAATTGACAGGGTCGGGCGAGCAGTACTTC
cdr3_aa: CASSVWELTGSGEQYF
v_call: TRBV28
clone_size: .
d_call: TRBD1
cdr3_length: 16
j_call: TRBJ2-7

cdr3_nt: TGTGCCAGCACCACCTCTGGGGGGGTTTACGAGCAGTACTTC
cdr3_aa: CASTTSGGVYEQYF
v_call: TRBV7-9
clone_size: .
d_call: TRBD2
cdr3_length: 14
j_call: TRBJ2-7

cdr3_nt: TGTGCCTCTTCTAGCGGGAGGGCCCCGGAGACCCAGTACTTC
cdr3_aa: CASSSGRAPETQYF
v_call: TRBV10-3
clone_size: once
d_call: TRBD2
cdr3_length: 14
j_call: TRBJ2-5

cdr3_nt: TGCAGTGCTAGTAGGGCAGGGGACAACACTGAAGCTTTCTTT
cdr3_aa: CSASRAGDNTEAFF
v_call: TRBV20-1
clone_size: few
d_call: .
cdr3_length: 14
j_call: TRBJ1-1

cdr3_nt: TGTGCCAGCAGTGTAGCTAGCGGGACTACCGGGGAGCTGTTTTTT
cdr3_aa: CASSVASGTTGELFF
v_call: TRBV6-4
clone_size: .
d_call: TRBD2
cdr3_length: 15
j_call: TRBJ2-2

cdr3_nt: TGTGCCAGCAGTTCCATTAGCGGGAGAGGGGCCTACGAGCAGTACTTC
cdr3_aa: CASSSISGRGAYEQYF
v_call: TRBV6-6
clone_size: .
d_call: TRBD2
cdr3_length: 16
j_call: TRBJ2-7

cdr3_nt: TGTGCCAGTAGTATAATAGGGGGCGGGAAAAACATTCAGTACTTC
cdr3_aa: CASSIIGGGKNIQYF
v_call: TRBV19
clone_size: .
d_call: TRBD1
cdr3_length: 15
j_call: TRBJ2-4

cdr3_nt: TGTGCCTGGAGTCAGAGGTATGAGCAGTTCTTC
cdr3_aa: CAWSQRYEQFF
v_call: TRBV30
clone_size: .
d_call: .
cdr3_length: 11
j_call: TRBJ2-1

cdr3_nt: TGCGCCAGCAGCGCCACCGACAGGTCGTTTGAAAAACTGTTTTTT
cdr3_aa: CASSATDRSFEKLFF
v_call: TRBV4-3
clone_size: .
d_call: .
cdr3_length: 15
j_call: TRBJ1-4

cdr3_nt: TGTGCCAGCGCCCTGCAGGGAAGTCAGCCCCAGCATTTT
cdr3_aa: CASALQGSQPQHF
v_call: TRBV7-2
clone_size: .
d_call: .
cdr3_length: 13
j_call: TRBJ1-5

cdr3_nt: TGTGCCAGCAGTTTAGGGGGGACTAGCCGTATGTTCTTC
cdr3_aa: CASSLGGTSRMFF
v_call: TRBV27
clone_size: .
d_call: TRBD2
cdr3_length: 13
j_call: TRBJ2-1

cdr3_nt: TGTGCCAGCGAGAAAGGAACAGAGGGGGATCAGCCCCAGCATTTT
cdr3_aa: CASEKGTEGDQPQHF
v_call: TRBV28
clone_size: few
d_call: .
cdr3_length: 15
j_call: TRBJ1-5

cdr3_nt: TGCGCCAGCAGAGGACAGGGAGAAGCTTTCTTT
cdr3_aa: CASRGQGEAFF
v_call: TRBV10-1
clone_size: .
d_call: TRBD1
cdr3_length: 11
j_call: TRBJ1-1

cdr3_nt: TGTGCCATCAGTGGGTTTGTTAGCGGGTCCTACAATGAGCAGTTCTTC
cdr3_aa: CAISGFVSGSYNEQFF
v_call: TRBV10-3
clone_size: .
d_call: TRBD2
cdr3_length: 16
j_call: TRBJ2-1

cdr3_nt: TGTGCCAGCAGCGTAGGAACTAGCGGTTACACCGGGGAGCTGTTTTTT
cdr3_aa: CASSVGTSGYTGELFF
v_call: TRBV9
clone_size: few
d_call: TRBD2
cdr3_length: 16
j_call: TRBJ2-2

cdr3_nt: TGCGCCAGCAGTGCCCAACTAGCGGGAGACCGGGATGAGCAGTTCTTC
cdr3_aa: CASSAQLAGDRDEQFF
v_call: TRBV10-1
clone_size: .
d_call: TRBD2
cdr3_length: 16
j_call: TRBJ2-1

cdr3_nt: TGTGCCAGCAGTTACCTAGCGGGGGGCACCGGGGAGCTGTTTTTT
cdr3_aa: CASSYLAGGTGELFF
v_call: TRBV6-5
clone_size: .
d_call: TRBD2
cdr3_length: 15
j_call: TRBJ2-2

cdr3_nt: TGTGCCAGCAGCTTAACGGGAGTATCCTACAATGAGCAGTTCTTC
cdr3_aa: CASSLTGVSYNEQFF
v_call: TRBV7-2
clone_size: .
d_call: .
cdr3_length: 15
j_call: TRBJ2-1

cdr3_nt: TGTGCCATCAGGGCCTTGGGGGGCTCCTACGAGCAGTACTTC
cdr3_aa: CAIRALGGSYEQYF
v_call: TRBV10-3
clone_size: .
d_call: .
cdr3_length: 14
j_call: TRBJ2-7

cdr3_nt: TGTGCCAGCTCAACGGGACAGGGCGGGAACATTCAGTACTTC
cdr3_aa: CASSTGQGGNIQYF
v_call: TRBV18
clone_size: .
d_call: TRBD1
cdr3_length: 14
j_call: TRBJ2-4

cdr3_nt: TGTGCCAGCAGTGAGAGGACAGGGTATGGGGCCAACGTCCTGACTTTC
cdr3_aa: CASSERTGYGANVLTF
v_call: TRBV2
clone_size: .
d_call: TRBD1
cdr3_length: 16
j_call: TRBJ2-6

cdr3_nt: TGTGCCAGCAGTTACGGGACAATGAACACTGAAGCTTTCTTT
cdr3_aa: CASSYGTMNTEAFF
v_call: TRBV6-5
clone_size: few
d_call: .
cdr3_length: 14
j_call: TRBJ1-1

cdr3_nt: TGCGCCAGCAGCCAAGAATTGGGGTGGGGACTCGGATATGAAGCTTTCTTT
cdr3_aa: CASSQELGWGLGYEAFF
v_call: TRBV4-1
clone_size: few
d_call: .
cdr3_length: 17
j_call: TRBJ1-1

cdr3_nt: TGTGCCTGGAGTCTAGACTACGAGCAGTACTTC
cdr3_aa: CAWSLDYEQYF
v_call: TRBV30
clone_size: once
d_call: .
cdr3_length: 11
j_call: TRBJ2-7

cdr3_nt: TGTGCCAGCAAAGGGGGCTGGAATCAGCCCCAGCATTTT
cdr3_aa: CASKGGWNQPQHF
v_call: TRBV28
clone_size: .
d_call: TRBD1
cdr3_length: 13
j_call: TRBJ1-5

cdr3_nt: TGTGCCAGCAGTTTCGTACGGGGGGGAACTGAAGCTTTCTTT
cdr3_aa: CASSFVRGGTEAFF
v_call: TRBV28
clone_size: .
d_call: .
cdr3_length: 14
j_call: TRBJ1-1

cdr3_nt: TGTGCCAGCAGCTTGACGGGGTACGAGCAGTACTTC
cdr3_aa: CASSLTGYEQYF
v_call: TRBV5-4
clone_size: .
d_call: .
cdr3_length: 12
j_call: TRBJ2-7